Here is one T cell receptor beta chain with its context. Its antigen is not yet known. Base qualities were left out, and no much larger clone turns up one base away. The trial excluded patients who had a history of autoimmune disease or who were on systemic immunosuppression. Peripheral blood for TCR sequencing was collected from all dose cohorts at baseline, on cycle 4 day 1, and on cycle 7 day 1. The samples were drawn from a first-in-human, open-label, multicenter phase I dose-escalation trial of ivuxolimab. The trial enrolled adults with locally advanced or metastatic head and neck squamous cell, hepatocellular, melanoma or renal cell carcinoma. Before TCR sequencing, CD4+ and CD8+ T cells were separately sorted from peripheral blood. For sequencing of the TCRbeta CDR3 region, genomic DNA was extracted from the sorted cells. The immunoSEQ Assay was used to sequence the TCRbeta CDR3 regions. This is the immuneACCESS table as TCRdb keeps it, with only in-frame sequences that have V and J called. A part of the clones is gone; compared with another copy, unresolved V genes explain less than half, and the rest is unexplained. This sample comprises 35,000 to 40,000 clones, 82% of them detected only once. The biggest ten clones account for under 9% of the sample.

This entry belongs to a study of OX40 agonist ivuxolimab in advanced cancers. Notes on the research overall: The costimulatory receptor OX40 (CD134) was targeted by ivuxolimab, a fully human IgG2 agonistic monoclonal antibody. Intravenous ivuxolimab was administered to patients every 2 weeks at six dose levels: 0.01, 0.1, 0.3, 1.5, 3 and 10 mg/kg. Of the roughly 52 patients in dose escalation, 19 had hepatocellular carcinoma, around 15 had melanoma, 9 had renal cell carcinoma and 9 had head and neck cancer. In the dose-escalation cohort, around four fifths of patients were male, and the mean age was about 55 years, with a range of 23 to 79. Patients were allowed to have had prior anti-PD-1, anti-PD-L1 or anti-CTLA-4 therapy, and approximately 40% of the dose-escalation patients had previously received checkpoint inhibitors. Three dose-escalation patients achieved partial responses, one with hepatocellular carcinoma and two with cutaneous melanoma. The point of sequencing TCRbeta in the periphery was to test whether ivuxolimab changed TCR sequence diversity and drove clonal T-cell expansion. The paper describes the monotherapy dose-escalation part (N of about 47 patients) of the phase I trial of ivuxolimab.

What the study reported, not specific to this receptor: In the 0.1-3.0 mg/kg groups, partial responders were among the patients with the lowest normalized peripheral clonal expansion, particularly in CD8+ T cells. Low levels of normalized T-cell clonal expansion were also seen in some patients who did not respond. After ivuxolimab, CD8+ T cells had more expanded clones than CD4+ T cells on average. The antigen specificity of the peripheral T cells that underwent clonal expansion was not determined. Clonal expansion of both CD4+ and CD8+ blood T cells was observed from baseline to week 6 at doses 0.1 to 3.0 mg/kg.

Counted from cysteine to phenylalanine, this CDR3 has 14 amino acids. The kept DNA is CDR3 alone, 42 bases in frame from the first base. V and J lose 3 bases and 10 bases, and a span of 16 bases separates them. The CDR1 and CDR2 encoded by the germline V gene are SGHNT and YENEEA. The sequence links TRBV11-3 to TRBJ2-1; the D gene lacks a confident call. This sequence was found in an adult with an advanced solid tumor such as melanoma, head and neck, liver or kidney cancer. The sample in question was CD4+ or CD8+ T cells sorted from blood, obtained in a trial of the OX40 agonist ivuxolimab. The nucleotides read TGTGCCAGCAGCTTCCGGCGATCGGGTGAGGAGCAGTTCTTC. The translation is CASSFRRSGEEQFF.